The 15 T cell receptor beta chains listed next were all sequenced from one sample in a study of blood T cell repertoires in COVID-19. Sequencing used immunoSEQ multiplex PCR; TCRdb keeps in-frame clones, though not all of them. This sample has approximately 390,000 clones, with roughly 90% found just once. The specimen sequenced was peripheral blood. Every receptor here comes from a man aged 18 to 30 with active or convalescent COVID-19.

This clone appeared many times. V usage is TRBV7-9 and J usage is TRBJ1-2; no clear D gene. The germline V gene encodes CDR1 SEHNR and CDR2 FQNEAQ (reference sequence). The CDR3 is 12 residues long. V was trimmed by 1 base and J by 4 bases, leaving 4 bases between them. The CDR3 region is CASSLDFYGYTF. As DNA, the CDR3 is TGTGCCAGCAGCTTAGACTTCTATGGCTACACCTTC.

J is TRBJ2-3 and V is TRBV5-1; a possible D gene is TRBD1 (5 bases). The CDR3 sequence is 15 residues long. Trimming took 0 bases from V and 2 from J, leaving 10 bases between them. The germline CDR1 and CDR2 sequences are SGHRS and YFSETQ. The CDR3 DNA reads TGCGCCAGCAGCTTGGATAACAGGAACACAGATACGCAGTATTTT. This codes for CASSLDNRNTDTQYF.

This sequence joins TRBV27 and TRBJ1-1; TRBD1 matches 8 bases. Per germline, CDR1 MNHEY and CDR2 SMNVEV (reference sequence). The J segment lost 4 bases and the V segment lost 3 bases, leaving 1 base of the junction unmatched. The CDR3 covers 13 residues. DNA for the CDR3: TGTGCCAGCAGTTTGGGACAGGTCACTGAAGCTTTCTTT. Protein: CASSLGQVTEAFF.

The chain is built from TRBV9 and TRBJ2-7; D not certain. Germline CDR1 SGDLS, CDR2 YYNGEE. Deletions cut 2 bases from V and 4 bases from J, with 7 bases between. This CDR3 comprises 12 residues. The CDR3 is CASSVDNYEQYF. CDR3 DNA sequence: TGTGCCAGCAGCGTTGACAATTACGAGCAGTACTTC.

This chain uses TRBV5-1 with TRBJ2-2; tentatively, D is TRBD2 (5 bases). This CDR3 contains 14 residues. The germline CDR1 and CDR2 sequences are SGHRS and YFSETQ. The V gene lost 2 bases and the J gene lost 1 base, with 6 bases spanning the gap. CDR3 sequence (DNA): TGCGCCAGCAGCTTCGGGGTGAACACCGGGGAGCTGTTTTTT. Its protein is CASSFGVNTGELFF.

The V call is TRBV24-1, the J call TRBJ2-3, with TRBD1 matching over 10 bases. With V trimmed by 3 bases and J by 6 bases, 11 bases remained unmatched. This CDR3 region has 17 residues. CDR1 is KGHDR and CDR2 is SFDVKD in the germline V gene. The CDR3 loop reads CATSDGGTGDLSDTQYF. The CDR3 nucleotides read TGTGCCACCAGTGATGGAGGGACAGGGGACCTCTCGGATACGCAGTATTTT.

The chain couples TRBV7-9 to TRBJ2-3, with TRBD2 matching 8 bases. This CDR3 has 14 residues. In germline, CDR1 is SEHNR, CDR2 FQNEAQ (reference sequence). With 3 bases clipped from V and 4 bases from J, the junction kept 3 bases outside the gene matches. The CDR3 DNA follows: TGTGCCAGCAGCTTCGGGACTAGGGCAGATACGCAGTATTTT. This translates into CASSFGTRADTQYF. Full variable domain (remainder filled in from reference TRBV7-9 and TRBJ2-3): DTGVSQNPRHKITKRGQNVTFRCDPISEHNRLYWYRQTLGQGPEFLTYFQNEAQLEKSRLLSDRFSAERPKGSFSTLEIQRTEQGDSAMYLCASSFGTRADTQYFGPGTRLTVL.

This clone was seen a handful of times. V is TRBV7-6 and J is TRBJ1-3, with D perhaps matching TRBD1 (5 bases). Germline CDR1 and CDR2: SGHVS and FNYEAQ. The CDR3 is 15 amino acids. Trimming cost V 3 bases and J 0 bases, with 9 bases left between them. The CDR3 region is CASSFSGFSGNTIYF. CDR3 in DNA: TGTGCCAGCAGCTTTTCAGGGTTCTCTGGAAACACCATATATTTT.

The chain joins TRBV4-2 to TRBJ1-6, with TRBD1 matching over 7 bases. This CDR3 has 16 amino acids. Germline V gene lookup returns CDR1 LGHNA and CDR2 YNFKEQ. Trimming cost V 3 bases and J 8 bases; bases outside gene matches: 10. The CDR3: CASSHVTGTEDSPLHF. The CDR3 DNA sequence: TGTGCCAGCAGCCACGTCACCGGGACAGAGGATTCACCCCTCCACTTT.

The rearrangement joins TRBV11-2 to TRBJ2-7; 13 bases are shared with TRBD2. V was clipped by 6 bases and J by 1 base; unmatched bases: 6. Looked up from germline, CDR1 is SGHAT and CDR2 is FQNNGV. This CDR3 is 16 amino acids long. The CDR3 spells CASRLTSGGLSYEQYF. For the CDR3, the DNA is TGTGCCAGCAGATTGACTAGCGGGGGGTTGTCCTACGAGCAGTACTTC. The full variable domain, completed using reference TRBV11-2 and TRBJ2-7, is EAGVAQSPRYKIIEKRQSVAFWCNPISGHATLYWYQQILGQGPKLLIQFQNNGVVDDSQLPKDRFSAERLKGVDSTLKIQPAKLEDSAVYLCASRLTSGGLSYEQYFGPGTRLTVT.

The CDR3 DNA reads TGTGCCATCAGACAGGGGGCGCTTGGAATTCAGTACTTC. It is translated as CAIRQGALGIQYF. The chain combines TRBV10-3 with TRBJ2-4; 9 bases fit TRBD1. The CDR3 covers 13 residues. The germline gives CDR1 ENHRY, CDR2 SYGVKD. Trimming took 6 bases from V and 10 from J; bases not matched to a gene: 7.

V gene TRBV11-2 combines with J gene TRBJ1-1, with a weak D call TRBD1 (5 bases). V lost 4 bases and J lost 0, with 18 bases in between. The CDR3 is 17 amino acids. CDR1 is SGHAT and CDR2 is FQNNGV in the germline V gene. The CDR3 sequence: CASSWAKEQDLNTEAFF. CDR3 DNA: TGTGCCAGCAGCTGGGCGAAGGAACAGGATCTGAACACTGAAGCTTTCTTT.

The CDR3 region has the DNA TGCAGTGCTAAGGGGTCCCTTGAAGCTTTCTTT. Its translation: CSAKGSLEAFF. The chain uses TRBV20-1 and TRBJ1-1, with D maybe TRBD1 (5 bases). Germline V CDR1 and CDR2: DFQATT, SNEGSKA (reference sequence). The length of the CDR3 is 11 residues. The V end was cut by 4 bases, the J end by 7 bases, with 10 bases between.

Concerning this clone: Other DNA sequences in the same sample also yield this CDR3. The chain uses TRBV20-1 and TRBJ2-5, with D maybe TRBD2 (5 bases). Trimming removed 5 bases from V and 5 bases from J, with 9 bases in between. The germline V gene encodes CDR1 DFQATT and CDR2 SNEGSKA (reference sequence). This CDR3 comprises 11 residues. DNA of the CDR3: TGCAGTGCTGGACGGGGTGAGACCCAGTACTTC. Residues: CSAGRGETQYF.

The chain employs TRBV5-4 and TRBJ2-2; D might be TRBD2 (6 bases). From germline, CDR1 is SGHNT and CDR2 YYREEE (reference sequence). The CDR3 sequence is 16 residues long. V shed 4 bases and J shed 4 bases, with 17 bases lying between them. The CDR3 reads CASSLFWQGGTGELFF. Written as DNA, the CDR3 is TGTGCCAGCAGCCTCTTCTGGCAGGGAGGCACCGGGGAGCTGTTTTTT.